What follows are 12 T cell receptor beta chains derived from one specimen sequenced in a study of blood T cells in healthy people across ages. Primers used in a second PCR of about 7 to 12 cycles were a sample-barcoded 5' primer and a J-beta primer mix. TCRdb re-derived calls from the 5' RACE reads in MiXCR, one entry per CDR3 protein. This table has around 780,000 distinct CDR3 sequences, 20% to 30% appearing once. A further study also used this sample, focusing on T cells of mothers and their children.

The sample was blood. These receptors were collected from a boy aged 5-17 years in good health.

This chain connects TRBV18 to TRBJ1-6, with 7 nucleotides matching TRBD1. V was pared by 3 bases and J by 2 bases, with 1 base of the junction left unmatched. The CDR3 has 15 amino acids. Germline V gene lookup returns CDR1 KGHSH and CDR2 LQKENI. The CDR3 sequence is CASSPDRPYNSPLHF. CDR3 in DNA: TGTGCCAGCTCACCGGACAGGCCCTATAATTCACCCCTCCACTTT.

The sample holds a few counts of this clonotype. The chain links TRBV2 to TRBJ1-5, with 7 bases matching TRBD1. The germline CDR1 and CDR2 sequences are SNHLY and FYNNEI. CDR3 length: 19 residues. With 6 bases clipped from V and 0 bases from J, the junction kept 17 bases outside the gene matches. The CDR3 reads CASRSYRGRVHDSNQPQHF. CDR3 nucleotides: TGTGCCAGCAGATCTTACAGGGGCCGAGTTCATGATAGCAATCAGCCCCAGCATTTT.

V usage is TRBV5-5 and J usage is TRBJ2-7, with TRBD1 as a possible D gene (5 bases). Trimming stripped 5 bases from V and 2 bases from J, with 14 bases between. Per the germline V gene, CDR1 is SGHKS and CDR2 is YYEKEE (reference sequence). The CDR3 consists of 14 residues. The CDR3 DNA reads TGTGCCAGCAGTGGACAAAGCGCAGCCTACGAGCAGTACTTC. Protein: CASSGQSAAYEQYF.

This clonotype was seen a handful of times. V is TRBV27 and J is TRBJ2-7; 8 positions match TRBD1. J gave up 3 bases and V 4 bases, and 5 bases lay outside the gene matches. Germline-derived CDR1 and CDR2 are MNHEY and SMNVEV (reference sequence). The CDR3 length is 14 residues. CDR3 sequence: CASSYDRGGYEQYF. CDR3 coding DNA: TGTGCCAGCAGTTACGACAGGGGAGGCTACGAGCAGTACTTC.

The rearrangement links TRBV5-1 to TRBJ2-7; D unclear. Germline V CDR1 and CDR2: SGHRS, YFSETQ. V lost 8 bases, J lost 0 bases, and 12 bases lay in between. The CDR3 consists of 13 residues. Here the CDR3 reads CASQLHDSYEQYF. DNA of the CDR3: TGCGCCAGTCAGTTACATGACTCCTACGAGCAGTACTTC. Using reference TRBV5-1 and TRBJ2-7 for the parts outside the CDR3, the full variable domain is KAGVTQTPRYLIKTRGQQVTLSCSPISGHRSVSWYQQTPGQGLQFLFEYFSETQRNKGNFPGRFSGRQFSNSRSEMNVSTLELGDSALYLCASQLHDSYEQYFGPGTRLTVT.

The gene calls are TRBV5-1 and TRBJ2-3; 9 bases fit TRBD2. The V and J ends lost 2 bases and 4 bases, in that order; junction bases with no gene match: 8. This CDR3 region has 16 residues. Germline CDR1 is SGHRS and CDR2 is YFSETQ. The CDR3 bases are TGCGCCAGCAGCTTATCAGGTCTAGCGGGATCAGATACGCAGTATTTT. This gives the protein CASSLSGLAGSDTQYF.

This clonotype was observed a handful of times. CDR3 sequence reads: CASSWGRILAAMDEQFF. In nucleotides, the CDR3 is TGCGCCAGCAGCTGGGGGCGGATACTAGCGGCAATGGATGAGCAGTTCTTC. V usage is TRBV5-1 and J usage is TRBJ2-1, with 8 bases identical to TRBD2. Unmatched junction bases numbered 16, after V lost 3 bases and J lost 8 bases. The CDR3 totals 17 residues. From germline, CDR1 is SGHRS and CDR2 YFSETQ. The full variable domain, with the rest looked up from reference TRBV5-1 and TRBJ2-1, is KAGVTQTPRYLIKTRGQQVTLSCSPISGHRSVSWYQQTPGQGLQFLFEYFSETQRNKGNFPGRFSGRQFSNSRSEMNVSTLELGDSALYLCASSWGRILAAMDEQFFGPGTRLTVL.

This clonotype was detected only a few times. The chain has TRBV5-1 and TRBJ2-7; D is possibly TRBD2 (5 bases). The J call may be mistaken, given a closer DNA end match to TRBJ2-5. CDR3 size: 15 residues. CDR1 and CDR2 (germline): SGHRS, YFSETQ. CDR3 sequence (DNA): TGCGCCAGCAGAGGAGGAATAGGGATGGACGAGACCCAGTACTTC. Translating gives CASRGGIGMDETQYF.

The rearrangement uses TRBV7-2 and TRBJ2-2; 11 nucleotides agree with TRBD2. The CDR3 contains 16 residues. Germline CDR1 SGHTA, CDR2 FQGNSA. V was pared by 1 base and J by 5 bases, with 3 bases of the junction left unmatched. The CDR3 DNA sequence: TGTGCCAGCAGCTTAGGGGCTAGCGGGGGGACCGGGGAGCTGTTTTTT. Translating it yields CASSLGASGGTGELFF. The full variable domain, with the rest looked up from reference TRBV7-2 and TRBJ2-2, is GAGVSQSPSNKVTEKGKDVELRCDPISGHTALYWYRQSLGQGLEFLIYFQGNSAPDKSGLPSDRFSAERTGGSVSTLTIQRTQQEDSAVYLCASSLGASGGTGELFFGEGSRLTVL.

V and J are TRBV20-1 and TRBJ1-5; 7 nucleotides align to TRBD1. V was clipped by 6 bases and J by 3 bases; unmatched bases: 8. Per the germline V gene, CDR1 is DFQATT and CDR2 is SNEGSKA (reference sequence). The CDR3 has 14 amino acids. The DNA of the CDR3 is TGCAGTGCCAAAACAGGGGAGTCCAATCAGCCCCAGCATTTT. Protein: CSAKTGESNQPQHF.

V is TRBV5-1 and J is TRBJ1-2; TRBD1 agrees at 7 bases. The germline V gene encodes CDR1 SGHRS and CDR2 YFSETQ. The CDR3 spans 14 residues. J gave up 2 bases and V 0 bases, and 1 base lay outside the gene matches. CDR3 sequence: CASSLGDRNYGYTF. The CDR3, as DNA: TGCGCCAGCAGCTTGGGGGACAGAAACTATGGCTACACCTTC. The full variable domain, its missing parts supplied by reference TRBV5-1 and TRBJ1-2, is KAGVTQTPRYLIKTRGQQVTLSCSPISGHRSVSWYQQTPGQGLQFLFEYFSETQRNKGNFPGRFSGRQFSNSRSEMNVSTLELGDSALYLCASSLGDRNYGYTFGSGTRLTVV.

The chain carries TRBV12-3 or TRBV12-4 and TRBJ2-7, with 7 bases that match TRBD1. This CDR3 region has 15 residues. The ends lost 3 bases at V and 3 bases at J; junction bases unmatched: 8. The CDR3: CASSLYRGGFYEQYF. CDR3 nucleotides: TGTGCCAGCAGTTTGTACAGGGGCGGTTTCTACGAGCAGTACTTC.